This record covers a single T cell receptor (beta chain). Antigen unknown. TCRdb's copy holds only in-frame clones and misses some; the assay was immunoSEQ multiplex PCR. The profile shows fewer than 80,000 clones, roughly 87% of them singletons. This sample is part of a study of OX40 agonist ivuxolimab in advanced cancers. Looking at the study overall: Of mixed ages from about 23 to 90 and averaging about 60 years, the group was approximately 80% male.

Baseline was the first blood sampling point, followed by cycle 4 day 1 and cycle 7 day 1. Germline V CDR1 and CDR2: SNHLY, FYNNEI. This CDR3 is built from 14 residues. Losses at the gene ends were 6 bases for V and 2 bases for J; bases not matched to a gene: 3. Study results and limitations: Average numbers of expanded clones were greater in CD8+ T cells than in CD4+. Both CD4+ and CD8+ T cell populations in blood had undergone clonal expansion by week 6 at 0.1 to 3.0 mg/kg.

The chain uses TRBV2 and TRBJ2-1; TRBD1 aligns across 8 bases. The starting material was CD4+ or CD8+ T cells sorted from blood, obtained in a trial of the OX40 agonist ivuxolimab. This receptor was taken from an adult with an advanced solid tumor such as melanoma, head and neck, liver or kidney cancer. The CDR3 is CASRTGVAYNEQFF. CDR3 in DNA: TGTGCCAGCAGGACAGGGGTGGCCTACAATGAGCAGTTCTTC. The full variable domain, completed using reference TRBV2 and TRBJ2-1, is EPEVTQTPSHQVTQMGQEVILRCVPISNHLYFYWYRQILGQKVEFLVSFYNNEISEKSEIFDDQFSVERPDGSNFTLKIRSTKLEDSAMYFCASRTGVAYNEQFFGPGTRLTVL.